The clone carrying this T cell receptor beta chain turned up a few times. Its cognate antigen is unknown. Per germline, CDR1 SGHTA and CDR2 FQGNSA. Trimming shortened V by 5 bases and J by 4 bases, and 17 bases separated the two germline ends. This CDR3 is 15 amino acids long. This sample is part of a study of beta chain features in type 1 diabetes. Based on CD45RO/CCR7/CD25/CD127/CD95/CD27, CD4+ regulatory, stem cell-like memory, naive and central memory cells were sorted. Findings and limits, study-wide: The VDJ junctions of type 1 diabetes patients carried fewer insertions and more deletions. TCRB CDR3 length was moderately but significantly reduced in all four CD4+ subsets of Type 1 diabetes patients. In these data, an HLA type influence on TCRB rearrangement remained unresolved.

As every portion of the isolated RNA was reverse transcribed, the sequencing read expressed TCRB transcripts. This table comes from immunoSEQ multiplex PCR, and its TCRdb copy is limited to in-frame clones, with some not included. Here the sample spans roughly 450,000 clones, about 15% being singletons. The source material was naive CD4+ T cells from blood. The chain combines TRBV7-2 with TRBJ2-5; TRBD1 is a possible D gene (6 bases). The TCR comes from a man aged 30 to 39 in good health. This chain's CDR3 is CASSPRSRGGETQYF. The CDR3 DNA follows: TGTGCCAGCAGCCCCCGAAGCAGGGGCGGAGAGACCCAGTACTTC.